Listed below are T cell receptor beta chains from one sample, sequenced in a study of T cells in Graves' hyperthyroidism and ophthalmopathy. TCRdb re-called the multiplex PCR reads through MiXCR, storing one row per CDR3 protein. This sample has roughly 500,000 distinct CDR3 sequences; about 15% occur once, and the top ten carry roughly 5.7%. Sequenced material: blood. The source is a woman in her 30s with Graves' hyperthyroidism that later progressed to Graves' ophthalmopathy. Both conserved end residues are part of each CDR3. A D gene is named only where the DNA matches it firmly. The size entry is marked missing in some rows and otherwise reads once, few, many or a size class.

D	size	V	J	CDR3	DNA
TRBD2	NA	TRBV7-9	TRBJ2-3	CASSPAGLAVIRSADTQYF	TGTGCCAGCAGCCCGGCGGGACTAGCGGTAATCCGATCCGCAGATACGCAGTATTTT
NA	NA	TRBV7-9	TRBJ2-7	CASSPPSSPGSYEQYF	TGTGCCAGCAGCCCCCCTAGTAGCCCAGGGTCCTACGAGCAGTACTTC
TRBD1	many	TRBV27	TRBJ1-4	CASRPRTGGAEKLFF	TGTGCCAGCAGACCCCGGACAGGGGGCGCAGAAAAACTGTTTTTT
NA	many	TRBV3-1	TRBJ2-7	CASSQSVREQYF	TGTGCCAGCAGCCAATCGGTTAGGGAGCAGTACTTC
NA	many	TRBV7-2	TRBJ2-2	CASPSNRDERTGELFF	TGTGCCAGCCCCTCCAACCGGGACGAGAGGACCGGGGAGCTGTTTTTT
NA	many	TRBV6-5	TRBJ2-1	CASSYSKWVGLLEQFF	TGTGCCAGCAGTTACTCGAAATGGGTTGGCCTACTAGAGCAGTTCTTC
NA	NA	TRBV3-1	TRBJ1-6	CASSQIIDSPLHF	TGTGCCAGCAGCCAGATAATTGATTCACCCCTCCACTTT
TRBD2	NA	TRBV6-2/TRBV6-3	TRBJ2-1	CASNPLADLYNEQFF	TGTGCCAGCAACCCACTAGCGGATCTCTACAATGAGCAGTTCTTC
TRBD2	many	TRBV5-6	TRBJ2-1	CASSSDSGRGYNEQFF	TGTGCCAGCAGCTCCGATAGCGGGAGGGGCTACAATGAGCAGTTCTTC
TRBD1	many	TRBV12-3/TRBV12-4	TRBJ2-7	CASSQGAWGEQYF	TGTGCCAGCAGCCAGGGGGCTTGGGGCGAGCAGTACTTC
TRBD1	few	TRBV9	TRBJ2-7	CASSVDSGQVGYEQYF	TGTGCCAGCAGCGTAGATTCGGGACAGGTAGGCTACGAGCAGTACTTC
NA	many	TRBV5-6	TRBJ1-4	CASSPQIFKEKLFF	TGTGCCAGCAGCCCTCAGATCTTTAAGGAGAAACTGTTTTTT
NA	many	TRBV20-1	TRBJ2-1	CSAPEPYNEQFF	TGCAGTGCCCCCGAACCCTACAATGAGCAGTTCTTC
TRBD2	few	TRBV7-3	TRBJ2-5	CASSPGTSGNHQETQYF	TGTGCCAGCAGCCCCGGGACTAGCGGGAACCACCAAGAGACCCAGTACTTC
NA	many	TRBV28	TRBJ2-1	CASSSSGEAYNEQFF	TGTGCCAGCAGTTCCTCAGGGGAGGCCTACAATGAGCAGTTCTTC
TRBD1	many	TRBV5-1	TRBJ1-2	CASSPGQGNYGYTF	TGTGCCAGCAGTCCGGGACAGGGAAACTATGGCTACACCTTC
NA	many	TRBV4-1	TRBJ1-1	CASSPPRGVPAFF	TGCGCCAGCAGCCCCCCTCGAGGGGTGCCAGCTTTCTTT
NA	many	TRBV28	TRBJ2-3	CASSPPSRRTDTQYF	TGTGCCAGCAGTCCGCCTAGCAGGAGGACAGATACGCAGTATTTT
TRBD1	many	TRBV29-1	TRBJ2-3	CSVDPRTGGTDTQYF	TGCAGCGTTGATCCGAGGACAGGGGGCACAGATACGCAGTATTTT
NA	NA	TRBV4-1	TRBJ2-7	CANSLEGLSSYEQYF	TGCGCCAACAGCCTGGAAGGACTATCCTCCTACGAGCAGTACTTC
NA	NA	TRBV6-2/TRBV6-3	TRBJ2-1	CASSYSDNLNEQFF	TGTGCCAGCAGTTACTCTGACAATCTCAATGAGCAGTTCTTC
TRBD2	many	TRBV4-1	TRBJ2-5	CASSHGTSEQETQYF	TGCGCCAGCAGCCATGGGACTAGCGAGCAAGAGACCCAGTACTTC
NA	many	TRBV2	TRBJ1-1	CASSEASRLTEAFF	TGTGCCAGCAGTGAAGCTTCCCGACTAACTGAAGCTTTCTTT
TRBD2	many	TRBV9	TRBJ2-7	CASSPAGRPYEQYF	TGTGCCAGCAGCCCAGCGGGGAGACCCTACGAGCAGTACTTC
NA	once	TRBV10-3	TRBJ2-5	CAISELGETQYF	TGTGCCATCAGTGAACTGGGGGAGACCCAGTACTTC
TRBD2	many	TRBV2	TRBJ2-1	CASSQDTGGINEQFF	TGTGCCAGCAGCCAGGATACGGGAGGTATTAATGAGCAGTTCTTC
TRBD1	NA	TRBV4-1	TRBJ2-3	CASSLDRGGEDTQYF	TGCGCCAGCAGCCTCGACAGGGGGGGAGAAGATACGCAGTATTTT
TRBD2	few	TRBV9	TRBJ2-1	CASSDLTSGSYNEQFF	TGTGCCAGCAGCGACCTGACTAGCGGCTCCTACAATGAGCAGTTCTTC
NA	NA	TRBV27	TRBJ2-2	CASSFPRGATNTGELFF	TGTGCCAGCAGTTTTCCTCGGGGGGCGACCAACACCGGGGAGCTGTTTTTT
NA	NA	TRBV6-5	TRBJ2-1	CASSYSGGVYNEQFF	TGTGCCAGCAGTTACTCAGGGGGGGTTTACAATGAGCAGTTCTTC
TRBD2	NA	TRBV7-3	TRBJ2-1	CASSSGTSGENNEQFF	TGTGCCAGCAGCTCGGGGACTAGCGGGGAGAACAATGAGCAGTTCTTC
NA	NA	TRBV6-1	TRBJ2-7	CASSISRDWGEQYF	TGTGCCAGCAGTATTTCCAGGGATTGGGGCGAGCAGTACTTC
TRBD1	many	TRBV7-2	TRBJ2-7	CASSLMGQGYEQYF	TGTGCCAGCAGCTTGATGGGACAGGGCTACGAGCAGTACTTC
NA	many	TRBV5-1	TRBJ2-1	CASSLRTEYNEQFF	TGCGCCAGCAGCCTAAGGACCGAGTACAATGAGCAGTTCTTC
NA	many	TRBV10-3	TRBJ1-6	CAIRVGSDNSPLHF	TGTGCCATCAGGGTGGGCAGCGATAATTCACCCCTCCACTTT
NA	many	TRBV20-1	TRBJ1-1	CSALVRGSEAFF	TGCAGTGCCTTGGTCAGGGGTAGTGAAGCTTTCTTT
NA	few	TRBV19	TRBJ1-1	CASSSSGHTNTEAFF	TGTGCCAGTAGTTCCTCGGGGCACACGAACACTGAAGCTTTCTTT
TRBD1	NA	TRBV27	TRBJ2-3	CASSSSGQHTDTQYF	TGTGCCAGCAGTTCCTCGGGACAGCACACAGATACGCAGTATTTT
TRBD2	many	TRBV3-1	TRBJ2-6	CASSQAGRSVTNVLTF	TGTGCCAGCAGCCAAGCCGGGAGGTCGGTAACCAACGTCCTGACTTTC
TRBD2	NA	TRBV7-2	TRBJ2-1	CASSLEGREGLDEQFF	TGTGCCAGCAGCTTAGAAGGGCGGGAGGGCCTTGATGAGCAGTTCTTC
NA	NA	TRBV11-2	TRBJ2-2	CASSLYLGQAGELFF	TGTGCCAGCAGCTTATACCTAGGTCAGGCCGGGGAGCTGTTTTTT